These 2 T cell receptor beta chains originate from one sample sequenced in a study of Graves' ophthalmopathy and Graves' hyperthyroidism. The sequenced template was RNA, covering the TCR beta CDR3 region. RT-PCR in the first round used HTBI primers; a second-round multiplex PCR followed. TCRdb processed the multiplex PCR reads anew with MiXCR; each CDR3 protein has one entry. The table shows a few hundred thousand distinct CDR3 sequences, with 35% to 45% occurring only once. The sequenced sample was peripheral blood or thyroid tissue (not recorded which). Receptors were obtained from an adult man with Graves' hyperthyroidism.

The CDR3 loop reads CASRTSGGGDTQYF. The CDR3, as DNA: TGTGCCAGCAGGACTAGCGGGGGAGGAGATACGCAGTACTTC. This chain links TRBV6-5 with TRBJ2-5; 12 bases align to TRBD2. Germline CDR1 reads MNHEY; CDR2 reads SVGAGI. Trimming cost V 6 bases and J 11 bases; bases outside gene matches: 10. This CDR3 spans 14 amino acids.

About this clonotype: The germline gene is not matched at one end of the junction; a read error may be the cause. This rearrangement joins TRBV13 to TRBJ1-2; D possibly corresponds to TRBD1 (6 bases). Germline assignment: CDR1 PRHDT and CDR2 FYEKMQ (reference sequence). The CDR3 has 15 residues. CDR3: CASSLGGTNHYGYTF. The CDR3, as DNA: TGTGCCAGCAGCCTAGGGGGGACAAACCACTATGGCTACACCTTC.